A single sample gave rise to the 31 T cell receptor beta chains below, sequenced in a study of T cell responses to AZD1222 COVID-19 vaccine (dated by TCRdb to 2020 to 2022). Library generation was performed with the immunoSEQ multiplex PCR assay. The table comes from immuneACCESS by way of TCRdb, which keeps in-frame sequences with V and J called. Part of the clones is missing from these tables; in studies checked, under half for an unresolved V gene and the rest for unknown reasons. Present in this sample are some 58,000 clones, 88% of which were seen just once. The leading ten clones occupy roughly 15% of the sample. What this sample's time point label stands for: baseline before first vaccination. The specimen comprised peripheral blood, sampled on day 0 of AZD1222 vaccination. These receptor sequences come from an adult in good health.

The genes are TRBV30 and TRBJ1-1; D ambiguous. This CDR3 has 15 amino acids. V gave up 0 bases and J gave up 0 bases, with 11 bases separating them. CDR1 and CDR2 from the germline V gene are GTSNPN and SVGIG (reference sequence). The CDR3 sequence is CAWSVQRHLNTEAFF. For the CDR3, the DNA is TGTGCCTGGAGTGTACAAAGACACCTGAACACTGAAGCTTTCTTT.

The table lists this clone with a count of one. The DNA for the CDR3 is TGTGCCAGCAGCTTAGCGGGACTAGCCTCCTACGAGCAGTACTTC. Residues: CASSLAGLASYEQYF. J is TRBJ2-7 and V is TRBV7-9, with 9 nucleotides matching TRBD2. Losses at the gene ends were 0 bases for V and 0 bases for J; bases not matched to a gene: 0. There are 15 residues in the CDR3. The germline V gene encodes CDR1 SEHNR and CDR2 FQNEAQ (reference sequence).

The genes are TRBV29-1 and TRBJ2-7; the match to TRBD1 covers 8 bases. CDR3 length: 12 residues. From germline, CDR1 is SQVTM and CDR2 ANQGSEA. V was pared by 3 bases and J by 2 bases, with 0 bases of the junction left unmatched. CDR3 DNA: TGCAGCGTTGAGACAGGGGCCTACGAGCAGTACTTC. Its protein product is CSVETGAYEQYF.

The V gene is TRBV23-1, the J gene TRBJ1-5; D possibly corresponds to TRBD1 (6 bases). TRBV23-1 is reported as an ORF; its role is uncertain. V shed 0 bases and J shed 2 bases, with 14 bases lying between them. This CDR3 contains 17 residues. The CDR3 DNA sequence: TGCGCCAGCAGTCAATCGTGGGGGCTTAAGGGCAATCAGCCCCAGCATTTT. Protein: CASSQSWGLKGNQPQHF.

The chain joins TRBV10-3 to TRBJ1-5; TRBD1 agrees at 8 bases. The CDR3 has 15 residues. Trimming at V came to 0 bases and at J to 2 bases, leaving 0 bases not matched to a gene. Germline V gene data show CDR1 as ENHRY and CDR2 as SYGVKD. The CDR3 reads CAISESGQGNQPQHF. Written as DNA, the CDR3 is TGTGCCATCAGTGAGTCGGGACAGGGCAATCAGCCCCAGCATTTT.

The chain couples TRBV5-1 to TRBJ1-4; perhaps TRBD1 as D (6 bases). Germline loops: CDR1 SGHRS, CDR2 YFSETQ. This CDR3 has 16 residues. Trimming removed 4 bases at V and 0 bases at J, with 13 bases between. CDR3 in DNA: TGCGCCAGCAGCGAACAGGGTGATGCAACTAATGAAAAACTGTTTTTT. Amino acids: CASSEQGDATNEKLFF. Filled out from reference TRBV5-1 and TRBJ1-4, the complete variable domain reads KAGVTQTPRYLIKTRGQQVTLSCSPISGHRSVSWYQQTPGQGLQFLFEYFSETQRNKGNFPGRFSGRQFSNSRSEMNVSTLELGDSALYLCASSEQGDATNEKLFFGSGTQLSVL.

The J gene is TRBJ2-3, the V gene TRBV11-2; D uncertain. V lost 0 bases to trimming and J lost 0 bases, with 4 bases between them. Germline V gene data show CDR1 as SGHAT and CDR2 as FQNNGV. The CDR3 contains 14 residues. The CDR3: CASSLDPSTDTQYF. DNA of the CDR3: TGTGCCAGCAGCTTAGATCCTAGCACAGATACGCAGTATTTT.

This clone qualifies as medium-sized. The chain couples TRBV6-2 or TRBV6-3 to TRBJ1-5, with D possibly being TRBD1 (5 bases). CDR1 is MNHEY, CDR2 SVGEGT, per germline. Trimming pared 6 bases from V and 8 bases from J, leaving 17 bases between. This CDR3 contains 14 residues. CDR3 loop: CASSLGAETKPQHF. In nucleotides, the CDR3 is TGTGCCAGCAGCCTCGGGGCAGAGACAAAGCCCCAGCATTTT.

V and J are TRBV7-9 and TRBJ1-3; 8 bases fit TRBD1. There are 14 residues in the CDR3. CDR1 and CDR2 from the germline V gene are SEHNR and FQNEAQ (reference sequence). V trimming: 5 bases; J trimming: 6 bases; junction bases outside the gene matches: 6. The DNA of the CDR3 is TGTGCCAGCAGCCTTGGACAGGGTGCAAACACCATATATTTT. Translating gives CASSLGQGANTIYF.

This rearrangement joins TRBV6-9 to TRBJ2-1; TRBD1 is a possible D gene (5 bases). V lost 3 bases and J 10 bases, leaving 16 bases between the germline ends. Germline V gives CDR1 MNHGY, CDR2 SVAAGI. The CDR3 length is 14 residues. The CDR3 loop reads CASSYLADSGEQFF. The CDR3 DNA sequence: TGTGCCAGCAGTTACCTGGCCGACTCAGGGGAGCAGTTCTTC.

The V call is TRBV10-1, the J call TRBJ2-5; the D gene is possibly TRBD1 (6 bases). Trimming cost V 2 bases and J 4 bases, with 8 bases left between them. This CDR3 is 13 amino acids long. CDR1 WNHNN and CDR2 SYGVQD come from the germline V gene (reference sequence). The CDR3 nucleotides read TGCGCCAGCAGTGAGGGACAGTCAGAGACCCAGTACTTC. Its protein is CASSEGQSETQYF.

This chain uses TRBV3-1 (or the pseudogene TRBV3-2) with TRBJ1-6; a possible D gene is TRBD1 (6 bases). Trimming removed 4 bases from V and 6 bases from J, with 10 bases in between. Germline loops: CDR1 LGHDT, CDR2 YNNKEL (reference sequence). The length of the CDR3 is 14 residues. CDR3 in DNA: TGTGCCAGCAGCCGGGGGGCTGGTAATTCACCCCTCCACTTT. Translation: CASSRGAGNSPLHF.

The CDR3 protein is CASSPSSEGSEQYF. CDR3 bases: TGTGCCAGCTCACCATCATCGGAGGGATCCGAGCAGTACTTC. The chain couples TRBV18 to TRBJ2-7, with D possibly being TRBD2 (6 bases). Germline assignment: CDR1 KGHSH and CDR2 LQKENI. The CDR3 loop spans 14 amino acids. V was trimmed by 2 bases and J by 6 bases, leaving 14 bases between them.

The chain links TRBV27 to TRBJ1-5, with unresolved D. V shed 6 bases and J shed 6 bases, with 18 bases lying between them. In germline, CDR1 is MNHEY, CDR2 SMNVEV (reference sequence). The CDR3 runs to 15 residues. The CDR3 DNA reads as TGTGCCAGCAGACCCCAGATGGGGATTGCTCAGCCCCAGCATTTT. Translating it yields CASRPQMGIAQPQHF.

The rearrangement uses TRBV24-1 and TRBJ2-5, with D perhaps matching TRBD1 (6 bases). This CDR3 has 13 amino acids. Germline CDR1 KGHDR, CDR2 SFDVKD. The V and J ends lost 7 bases and 2 bases respectively, with 10 bases between them. CDR3 sequence reads: CATSRGWQETQYF. CDR3 nucleotide sequence: TGTGCCACCAGCAGGGGTTGGCAAGAGACCCAGTACTTC.

The J gene is TRBJ2-7, the V gene TRBV2; a possible D gene is TRBD2 (5 bases). CDR1 is SNHLY and CDR2 is FYNNEI in the germline V gene. Trimming left V 4 bases short and J 4 bases short, with 14 bases between. The CDR3 spans 14 residues. The CDR3 region has the DNA TGTGCCAGCAGTGCCGGGGTTTGGGCGTACGAGCAGTACTTC. It yields the protein CASSAGVWAYEQYF.

The rearrangement links TRBV5-1 to TRBJ1-4, with D uncertain. The CDR3 length is 15 residues. CDR1 is SGHRS, CDR2 YFSETQ, per germline. V dropped 3 bases and J dropped 3 bases, with 12 bases sitting between them. The CDR3 nucleotides read TGCGCCAGCAGCTCGGGAGGAGAAGCTAATGAAAAACTGTTTTTT. This codes for CASSSGGEANEKLFF.

The V call is TRBV19, the J call TRBJ1-3, with D uncertain. Germline CDR1 and CDR2: LNHDA and SQIVND (reference sequence). The CDR3 covers 16 residues. V dropped 1 base and J dropped 4 bases, with 14 bases sitting between them. CDR3 nucleotide sequence: TGTGCCAGTAGTATAGTAGGCCAGCGTAAAGGAAACACCATATATTTT. Its protein product is CASSIVGQRKGNTIYF. The variable domain in full, with the rest retrieved from reference TRBV19 and TRBJ1-3, is DGGITQSPKYLFRKEGQNVTLSCEQNLNHDAMYWYRQDPGQGLRLIYYSQIVNDFQKGDIAEGYSVSREKKESFPLTVTSAQKNPTAFYLCASSIVGQRKGNTIYFGEGSWLTVV.

The J gene is TRBJ1-3, the V gene TRBV5-1; no firm D call. The CDR3 length is 14 residues. Per the germline V gene, CDR1 is SGHRS and CDR2 is YFSETQ. V was cut by 4 bases and J by 0 bases, with 8 bases left in between. The CDR3 loop reads CASSQDVSGNTIYF. CDR3 nucleotides: TGCGCCAGCAGCCAAGACGTCTCTGGAAACACCATATATTTT.

The chain carries TRBV11-2 and TRBJ2-7, with D maybe TRBD2 (5 bases). This CDR3 has 15 amino acids. Trimming removed 0 bases at V and 2 bases at J, with 11 bases between. The germline V gene encodes CDR1 SGHAT and CDR2 FQNNGV. CDR3 region: CASSLDRSGAYEQYF. In DNA form, the CDR3 reads TGTGCCAGCAGCTTAGATCGGAGCGGCGCCTACGAGCAGTACTTC.

CDR3: CAISREAGNQPQHF. The DNA for the CDR3 is TGTGCCATCAGCCGGGAAGCGGGCAATCAGCCCCAGCATTTT. This chain uses TRBV10-3 with TRBJ1-5; no firm D call. Germline assignment: CDR1 ENHRY and CDR2 SYGVKD. With 6 bases removed from V and 2 bases from J, the gap between germline ends came to 11 bases. This CDR3 spans 14 amino acids.

The chain is built from TRBV7-2 and TRBJ2-1, with 10 bases fitting TRBD1. Germline lookup yields CDR1 SGHTA and CDR2 FQGNSA. The trim removed 0 bases at V and 7 bases at J, leaving 6 bases unmatched. This CDR3 region has 16 residues. The CDR3 here is CASSLAPGQGWNEQFF. In nucleotides, the CDR3 is TGTGCCAGCAGCTTAGCACCGGGACAGGGGTGGAATGAGCAGTTCTTC.

The rearrangement uses TRBV2 and TRBJ1-6, with D possibly TRBD1 on 5 matching bases. This CDR3 has 14 residues. The germline V gene encodes CDR1 SNHLY and CDR2 FYNNEI. Trimming took off 0 bases at V and 14 bases at J, with 14 bases between the two ends. The DNA for the CDR3 is TGTGCCAGCAGTGAAGCGGCAGGGCTCTTTACCCTCCACTTT. Amino acid sequence: CASSEAAGLFTLHF.

This clone has a single count. The sample contains more than one DNA sequence encoding this CDR3. This chain links TRBV5-1 with TRBJ2-2, with TRBD2 as a possible D gene (5 bases). The CDR3 covers 14 residues. Germline CDR1 is SGHRS and CDR2 is YFSETQ. V was pared by 2 bases and J by 1 base, with 6 bases between. The CDR3 loop reads CASSLGRNTGELFF. CDR3 DNA: TGCGCCAGCAGCTTAGGGAGGAACACCGGGGAGCTGTTTTTT.

V and J are TRBV18 and TRBJ2-3, with 8 nucleotides matching TRBD1. The CDR3 has 15 residues. The germline V gene has CDR1 KGHSH and CDR2 LQKENI. The V gene end was trimmed by 3 bases and the J gene end by 3 bases; junction bases not matched to a gene: 5. In DNA form, the CDR3 reads TGTGCCAGCTCACCGGACAGGGCCGGAACAGATACGCAGTATTTT. Translating it yields CASSPDRAGTDTQYF.

This clone has just one count. The chain has TRBV4-2 and TRBJ1-5; D is possibly TRBD1 (6 bases). The CDR3 has 15 residues. V lost 3 bases to trimming and J lost 3 bases, with 12 bases between them. The V gene's germline CDR1 is LGHNA and CDR2 YNFKEQ. CDR3 region: CASSQNRDNNQPQHF. The DNA for the CDR3 is TGTGCCAGCAGCCAGAACCGGGACAACAATCAGCCCCAGCATTTT.

The chain links TRBV5-6 to TRBJ2-1, with D tentatively TRBD2 (7 bases). V lost 0 bases and J lost 4, with 14 bases in between. Germline CDR1 SGHDT, CDR2 YYEEEE. The length of the CDR3 is 16 residues. CDR3 in DNA: TGTGCCAGCAGCTTGGATGCTAGCGGACAGTACAATGAGCAGTTCTTC. As protein: CASSLDASGQYNEQFF.

The V and J genes are TRBV5-4 and TRBJ2-7; a possible D gene is TRBD1 (6 bases). This CDR3 comprises 14 residues. CDR1 and CDR2 from the germline V gene are SGHNT and YYREEE (reference sequence). Trimming took 3 bases from V and 2 from J, leaving 12 bases between them. CDR3: CASSSTGTPYEQYF. CDR3 nucleotide sequence: TGTGCCAGCAGCTCAACCGGGACACCCTACGAGCAGTACTTC.

The V and J genes are TRBV19 and TRBJ2-5; possible D gene TRBD1, 5 bases. V lost 5 bases, J lost 1 base, and 8 bases lay in between. Per germline, CDR1 LNHDA and CDR2 SQIVND (reference sequence). The CDR3 has 13 amino acids. The CDR3 spells CASSETVQETQYF. The CDR3 nucleotides read TGTGCCAGTAGTGAGACAGTCCAAGAGACCCAGTACTTC.

The gene calls are TRBV20-1 and TRBJ2-7; 11 bases line up with TRBD2. Germline CDR1 is DFQATT and CDR2 is SNEGSKA (reference sequence). The CDR3 is 14 amino acids. Trimming cost V 3 bases and J 3 bases; bases outside gene matches: 4. The CDR3 reads CSASGLAGFYEQYF. CDR3 nucleotides: TGCAGTGCTAGTGGACTAGCGGGCTTCTACGAGCAGTACTTC.

CDR3 nucleotide sequence: TGCGCCAGCAGCCAAGATGGGACAGGTAACTCTGGGGCCAACGTCCTGACTTTC. Its translation: CASSQDGTGNSGANVLTF. The rearrangement joins TRBV4-1 to TRBJ2-6; TRBD1 aligns across 8 bases. This CDR3 spans 18 amino acids. With 0 bases clipped from V and 0 bases from J, the junction kept 4 bases outside the gene matches. Looked up from germline, CDR1 is MGHRA and CDR2 is YSYEKL.